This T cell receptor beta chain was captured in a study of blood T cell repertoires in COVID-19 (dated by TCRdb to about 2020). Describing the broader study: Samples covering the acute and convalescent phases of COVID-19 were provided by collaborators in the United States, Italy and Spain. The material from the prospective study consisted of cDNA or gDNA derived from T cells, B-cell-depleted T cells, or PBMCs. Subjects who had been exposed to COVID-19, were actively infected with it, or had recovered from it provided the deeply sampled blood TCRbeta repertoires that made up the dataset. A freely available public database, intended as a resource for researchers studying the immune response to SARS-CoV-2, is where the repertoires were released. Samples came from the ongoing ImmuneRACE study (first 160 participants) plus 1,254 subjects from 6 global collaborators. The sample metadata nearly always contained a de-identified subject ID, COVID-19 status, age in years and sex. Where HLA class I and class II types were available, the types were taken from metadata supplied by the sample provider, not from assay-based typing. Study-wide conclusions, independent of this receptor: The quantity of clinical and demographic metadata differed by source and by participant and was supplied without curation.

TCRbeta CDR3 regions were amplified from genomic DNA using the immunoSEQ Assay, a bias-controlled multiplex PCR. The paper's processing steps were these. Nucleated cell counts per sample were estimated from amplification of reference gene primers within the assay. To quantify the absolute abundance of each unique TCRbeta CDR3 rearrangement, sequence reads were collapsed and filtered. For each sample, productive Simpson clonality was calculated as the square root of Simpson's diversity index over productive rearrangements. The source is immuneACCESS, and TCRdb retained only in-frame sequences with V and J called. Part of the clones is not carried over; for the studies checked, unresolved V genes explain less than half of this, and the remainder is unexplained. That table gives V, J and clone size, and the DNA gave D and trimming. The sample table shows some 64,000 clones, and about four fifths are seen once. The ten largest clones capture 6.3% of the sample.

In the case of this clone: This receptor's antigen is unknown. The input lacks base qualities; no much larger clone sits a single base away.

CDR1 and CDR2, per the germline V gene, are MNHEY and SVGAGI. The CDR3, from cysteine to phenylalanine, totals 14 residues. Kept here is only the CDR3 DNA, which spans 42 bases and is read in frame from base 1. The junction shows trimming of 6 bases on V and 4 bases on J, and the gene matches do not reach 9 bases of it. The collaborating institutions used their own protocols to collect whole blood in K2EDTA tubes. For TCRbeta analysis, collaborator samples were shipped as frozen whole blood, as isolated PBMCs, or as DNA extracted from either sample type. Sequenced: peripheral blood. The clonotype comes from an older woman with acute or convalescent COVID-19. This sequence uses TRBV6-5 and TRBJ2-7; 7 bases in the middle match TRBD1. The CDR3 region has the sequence CASRTGTDLYEQYF. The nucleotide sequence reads TGTGCCAGCAGAACCGGGACAGATTTATACGAGCAGTACTTC.